This T cell receptor (beta chain) is drawn from a study of T-cell memory formation after mild COVID-19. For the study at large: In these data, TCR clusters were largely donor specific.

About this clonotype itself: Its target is unknown.

Overall study results and limits: Among contracting clones, CD4+ were mainly CM/EM and CD8+ enriched in EMRA. Among clones peaking at day 37 in the second wave, SARS-CoV-2 specificity remained unconfirmed. The appearance of some responding clones in pre-infection memory suggested that cross-reactive memory joined.

Using its own MiXCR run on the 5' RACE reads, TCRdb lists one record per CDR3 protein. The sample shows 550,000 to 600,000 distinct CDR3 sequences, about 20% of them seen only once. The TCR originated in an adult woman who had mild COVID-19 (a few samples of this study predate the infection). Cell type and time point are not known. The material sequenced was PBMCs or a T cell subset sorted from them (not recorded which).

This CDR3 is CASSLFSPTGELFF. CDR3 nucleotides: TGTGCCAGCAGCTTGTTCAGCCCAACCGGGGAGCTGTTTTTT. The gene calls are TRBV7-2 and TRBJ2-2; D remains ambiguous. Germline V lookup: CDR1 SGHTA, CDR2 FQGNSA. Trimming pared 3 bases from V and 5 bases from J, leaving 10 bases between. The CDR3 runs to 14 residues. The variable domain in full, completed from reference TRBV7-2 and TRBJ2-2, reads GAGVSQSPSNKVTEKGKDVELRCDPISGHTALYWYRQSLGQGLEFLIYFQGNSAPDKSGLPSDRFSAERTGGSVSTLTIQRTQQEDSAVYLCASSLFSPTGELFFGEGSRLTVL.